This TCR beta chain stems from a study of blood T cell repertoires in COVID-19. Study as a whole: From T cells, B-cell-depleted T cells, or PBMCs came the material, which was cDNA or gDNA.

Those who participated ranged in age from roughly 18 to 90 years and resided in 24 US areas. Libraries were prepared by immunoSEQ multiplex PCR; TCRdb keeps only in-frame clonotypes and omits some of them. The data contain fewer than 400,000 clones, roughly 90% of them singletons. Between the trimmed V and J ends, which lost 3 bases and 7 bases, there was a span of 24 bases. Germline assignment: CDR1 SGHVS and CDR2 FQNEAQ. There are 18 residues in the CDR3. Sequenced input: PBMCs or T cells enriched from blood (not recorded which). J is TRBJ1-4 and V is TRBV7-8, with D possibly matching TRBD1 (6 bases). This TCR was sampled from a woman under 40 who had been exposed to COVID-19. CDR3 loop: CASSFTGGVGTKGEKLFF. The CDR3 nucleotides read TGTGCCAGCAGCTTTACCGGGGGGGTAGGGACAAAAGGTGAAAAACTGTTTTTT.